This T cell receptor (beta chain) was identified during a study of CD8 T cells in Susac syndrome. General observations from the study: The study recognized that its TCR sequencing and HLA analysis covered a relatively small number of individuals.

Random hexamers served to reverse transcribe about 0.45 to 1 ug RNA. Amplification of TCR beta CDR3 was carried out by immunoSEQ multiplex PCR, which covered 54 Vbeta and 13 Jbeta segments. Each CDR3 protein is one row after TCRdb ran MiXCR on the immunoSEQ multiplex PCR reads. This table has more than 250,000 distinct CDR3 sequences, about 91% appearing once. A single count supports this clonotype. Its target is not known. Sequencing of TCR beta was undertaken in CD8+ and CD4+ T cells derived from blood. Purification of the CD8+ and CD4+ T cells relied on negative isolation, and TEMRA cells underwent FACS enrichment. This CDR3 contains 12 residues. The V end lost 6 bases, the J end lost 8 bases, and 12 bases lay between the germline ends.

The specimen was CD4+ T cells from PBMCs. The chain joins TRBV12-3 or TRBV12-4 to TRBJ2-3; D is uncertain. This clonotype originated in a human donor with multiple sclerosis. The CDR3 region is CASSQPVLTQYF. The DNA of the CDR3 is TGTGCCAGCAGCCAACCAGTACTTACGCAGTATTTT.